The 12 T cell receptor beta chains below come from one sample, sequenced in a study of a mutant IDH1 vaccine in newly diagnosed glioma. Assay: immunoSEQ multiplex PCR; the TCRdb copy retains only in-frame clones and omits some. The sample contains roughly 43,000 clones, around 82% of which appear only once. These receptors' antigens are unknown. Time point here: week 47, end of study. Each dose of the vaccine consisted of 300 ug of mutant IDH1 20-mer peptide, with topical imiquimod. Sample: PBMCs, taken from a glioma patient whose treatment included an IDH1 peptide vaccine. These receptor sequences come from a man between 18 and 35 years old with glioma. Some clones in this sample may be carry-over from other donors' samples.

This chain uses TRBV19 with TRBJ2-7; 7 bases map to TRBD1. Germline V lookup: CDR1 LNHDA, CDR2 SQIVND (reference sequence). The length of the CDR3 is 14 residues. The ends lost 5 bases at V and 0 bases at J; junction bases unmatched: 4. CDR3 sequence reads: CASSETGISYEQYF. The CDR3, as DNA: TGTGCCAGTAGTGAGACAGGGATCTCCTACGAGCAGTACTTC.

V is TRBV12-1 and J is TRBJ1-5. TRBV12-1 is reported as a pseudogene. The CDR3 consists of 11 residues. The CDR3 sequence: CASSFHQPQHF. Here the CDR3 DNA reads TGTGCCAGCAGCTTTCATCAGCCCCAGCATTTT.

A word on this clone: The limits of the CDR3 on the DNA are not certain, so only TCRdb's listed CDR3 is given. V usage is TRBV5-3 and J usage is TRBJ1-1; the DNA was not compared with TRBD1, the D call given in the table. TRBV5-3 is an ORF for which the function is uncertain. 12 amino acids form the CDR3, both terminal residues included. CDR3 sequence: CARSFGTGSTFF.

This chain uses TRBV2 with TRBJ1-6, with TRBD1 identical over 8 bases. This CDR3 is 13 amino acids long. Looked up from germline, CDR1 is SNHLY and CDR2 is FYNNEI. J lost 10 bases, V lost 8 bases, and 7 bases had no gene match. The DNA of the CDR3 is TGTGCCAGCCTCTCCGGACAGGGATCACCCCTCCACTTT. This encodes CASLSGQGSPLHF.

This clone has only a few counts. The chain carries TRBV4-3 and TRBJ2-6; 10 bases are shared with TRBD2. V was pared by 0 bases and J by 0 bases, with 2 bases of the junction left unmatched. CDR3 length equals 18 residues. Germline V gene lookup returns CDR1 LGHNA and CDR2 YSLEER. CDR3 sequence reads: CASSQETSGRSGANVLTF. The CDR3 nucleotides read TGCGCCAGCAGCCAAGAGACTAGCGGGCGCTCTGGGGCCAACGTCCTGACTTTC.

The chain uses TRBV2 and TRBJ2-3; perhaps TRBD1 as D (5 bases). The germline V gene has CDR1 SNHLY and CDR2 FYNNEI. Trimming took 1 base from V and 3 from J, leaving 14 bases between them. The CDR3 has 16 amino acids. In DNA form, the CDR3 reads TGTGCCAGCAGTGAAGAAAGTTCAGGGTATACAGATACGCAGTATTTT. Protein: CASSEESSGYTDTQYF.

The gene calls are TRBV6-1 and TRBJ2-2; 9 positions agree with TRBD1. CDR1 is MNHNS and CDR2 is SASEGT in the germline V gene. The V segment lost 6 bases and the J segment 0 bases; nucleotides outside the gene matches: 2. The CDR3 is 15 amino acids. DNA for the CDR3: TGTGCCAGCAGGCGGGACAGGGCGAACACCGGGGAGCTGTTTTTT. It specifies CASRRDRANTGELFF.

This clone has just one count. The chain employs TRBV5-4 and TRBJ2-3; a possible D gene is TRBD2 (6 bases). The germline V gene has CDR1 SGHNT and CDR2 YYREEE (reference sequence). The V end was cut by 4 bases, the J end by 6 bases, with 15 bases between. The CDR3 spans 14 residues. As DNA, the CDR3 is TGTGCCAGCAGCCCCGGGTTAGCGGCCGATACGCAGTATTTT. This sequence encodes CASSPGLAADTQYF. Together with reference TRBV5-4 and TRBJ2-3, the CDR3 gives the full variable domain: ETGVTQSPTHLIKTRGQQVTLRCSSQSGHNTVSWYQQALGQGPQFIFQYYREEENGRGNFPPRFSGLQFPNYSSELNVNALELDDSALYLCASSPGLAADTQYFGPGTRLTVL.

This chain links TRBV6-5 with TRBJ1-5; TRBD1 agrees at 8 bases. Germline CDR1 and CDR2: MNHEY and SVGAGI. V trimming: 8 bases; J trimming: 7 bases; junction bases outside the gene matches: 10. The CDR3 is 14 amino acids. The CDR3 sequence is CASGGRGLRQPQHF. The CDR3 DNA is TGTGCCAGCGGTGGCAGGGGGCTAAGGCAGCCCCAGCATTTT.

This clone appeared a few times. The CDR3 coding sequence is TGTGCCAGCAGCTCAGGACAGGCCACTGAAGCTTTCTTT. Its translation: CASSSGQATEAFF. The V gene is TRBV5-6, the J gene TRBJ1-1; TRBD1 aligns across 7 bases. Losses at the gene ends were 3 bases for V and 4 bases for J; bases not matched to a gene: 3. Germline V gene lookup returns CDR1 SGHDT and CDR2 YYEEEE. The CDR3 totals 13 residues.

The chain has TRBV30 and TRBJ2-7, with TRBD2 identical over 11 bases. With 0 bases clipped from V and 11 bases from J, the junction kept 6 bases outside the gene matches. Looked up from germline, CDR1 is GTSNPN and CDR2 is SVGIG (reference sequence). The CDR3 extends over 13 amino acids. The chain's CDR3 is CAWSVGLAGGKYF. CDR3 DNA sequence: TGTGCCTGGAGTGTAGGGTTAGCGGGAGGGAAGTACTTC.

This clone was seen a single time. This chain connects TRBV4-1 to TRBJ2-3; TRBD2 aligns across 11 bases. The CDR3 runs 16 residues. Trimming took 4 bases from V and 1 from J; bases not matched to a gene: 4. Germline V gene lookup returns CDR1 MGHRA and CDR2 YSYEKL. The CDR3 reads CASSRELAGGTDTQYF. In DNA form, the CDR3 reads TGCGCCAGCAGCCGCGAACTAGCGGGAGGCACAGATACGCAGTATTTT.